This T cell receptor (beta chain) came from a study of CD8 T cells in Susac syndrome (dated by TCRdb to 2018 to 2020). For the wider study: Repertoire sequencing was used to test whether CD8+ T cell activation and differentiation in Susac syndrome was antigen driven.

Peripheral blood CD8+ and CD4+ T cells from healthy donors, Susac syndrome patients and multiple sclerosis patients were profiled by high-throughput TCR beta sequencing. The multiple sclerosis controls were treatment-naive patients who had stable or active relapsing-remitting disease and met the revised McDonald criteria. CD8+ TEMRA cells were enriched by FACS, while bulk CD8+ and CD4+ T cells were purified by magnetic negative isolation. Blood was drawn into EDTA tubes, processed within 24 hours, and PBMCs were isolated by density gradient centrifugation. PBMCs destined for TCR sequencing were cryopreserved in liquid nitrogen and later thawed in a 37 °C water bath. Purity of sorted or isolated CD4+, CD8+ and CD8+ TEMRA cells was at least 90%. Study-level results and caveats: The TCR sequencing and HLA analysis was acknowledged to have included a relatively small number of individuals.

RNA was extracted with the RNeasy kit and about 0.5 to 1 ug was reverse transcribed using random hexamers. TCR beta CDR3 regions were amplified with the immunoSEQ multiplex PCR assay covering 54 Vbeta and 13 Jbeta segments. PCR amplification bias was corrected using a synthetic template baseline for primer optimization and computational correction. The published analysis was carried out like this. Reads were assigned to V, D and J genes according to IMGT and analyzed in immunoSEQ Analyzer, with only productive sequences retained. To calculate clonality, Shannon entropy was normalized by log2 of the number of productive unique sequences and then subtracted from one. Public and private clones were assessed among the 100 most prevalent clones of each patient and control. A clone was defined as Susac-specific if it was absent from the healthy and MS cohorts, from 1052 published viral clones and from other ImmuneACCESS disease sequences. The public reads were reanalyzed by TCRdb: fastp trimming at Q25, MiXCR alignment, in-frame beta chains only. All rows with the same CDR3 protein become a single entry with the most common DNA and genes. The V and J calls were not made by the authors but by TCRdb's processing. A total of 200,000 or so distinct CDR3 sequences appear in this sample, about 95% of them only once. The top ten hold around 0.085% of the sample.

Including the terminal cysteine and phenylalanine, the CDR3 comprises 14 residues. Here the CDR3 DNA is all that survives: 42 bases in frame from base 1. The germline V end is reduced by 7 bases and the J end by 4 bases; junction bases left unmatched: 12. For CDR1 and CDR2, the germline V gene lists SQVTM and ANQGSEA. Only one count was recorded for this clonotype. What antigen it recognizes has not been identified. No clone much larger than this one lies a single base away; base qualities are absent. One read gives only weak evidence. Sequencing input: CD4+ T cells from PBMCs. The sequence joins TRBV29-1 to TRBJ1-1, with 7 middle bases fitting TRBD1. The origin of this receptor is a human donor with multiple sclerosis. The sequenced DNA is TGCAGCGCTCTGCAGGGGGACTGGAGCACTGAAGCTTTCTTT. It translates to CSALQGDWSTEAFF.